A single sample gave rise to the 26 T cell receptor beta chains below, sequenced in a study of OX40 agonist ivuxolimab in advanced cancers. Measured with immunoSEQ multiplex PCR; TCRdb has only the in-frame clones, and not every one. The table lists just over 90,000 clones, around 90% of them singletons. Sequenced here: CD4+ or CD8+ T cells sorted from blood, sampled in a trial of the OX40 agonist ivuxolimab. The origin of the receptors is an adult with an advanced solid tumor such as melanoma, head and neck, liver or kidney cancer.

The chain is built from TRBV19 and TRBJ2-7, with D possibly called TRBD1 or TRBD2 (6 bases each). This CDR3 contains 14 residues. Germline V lookup: CDR1 LNHDA, CDR2 SQIVND (reference sequence). The germline V and J ends were trimmed by 10 bases and 2 bases, with 18 bases remaining between them. The CDR3: CATSGGTFPYEQYF. For the CDR3, the DNA is TGTGCCACAAGTGGGGGGACATTTCCCTACGAGCAGTACTTC.

This chain connects TRBV19 to TRBJ2-1; TRBD1 aligns across 12 bases. V was pared by 6 bases and J by 10 bases, with 10 bases of the junction left unmatched. Germline-derived CDR1 and CDR2 are LNHDA and SQIVND (reference sequence). CDR3 length: 15 residues. This CDR3 is CASRSRDRGPWEQFF. CDR3 nucleotides: TGTGCCAGTAGATCCCGGGACAGGGGGCCTTGGGAGCAGTTCTTC.

The V gene is TRBV9, the J gene TRBJ1-2; D is undetermined. The CDR3 totals 14 residues. Looked up from germline, CDR1 is SGDLS and CDR2 is YYNGEE. V lost 0 bases, J lost 6 bases, and 12 bases lay in between. CDR3: CASSVAGGRHGYTF. DNA for the CDR3: TGTGCCAGCAGCGTAGCGGGTGGTCGGCATGGCTACACCTTC.

The chain links TRBV30 to TRBJ2-1, with D unclear. V was cut by 0 bases and J by 12 bases, with 12 bases left in between. Per the germline V gene, CDR1 is GTSNPN and CDR2 is SVGIG (reference sequence). This CDR3 contains 12 residues. CDR3 sequence (DNA): TGTGCCTGGAGTGTAAGGGCTCATGGGCAGTTCTTC. This codes for CAWSVRAHGQFF.

The rearrangement links TRBV6-5 to TRBJ1-2; D is unclear. The CDR3 is 16 amino acids. Germline V gives CDR1 MNHEY, CDR2 SVGAGI. V shed 0 bases and J shed 7 bases, with 18 bases lying between them. The CDR3 sequence is CASSYSMNRRFGGYTF. The CDR3 DNA is TGTGCCAGCAGTTACTCGATGAACCGACGATTTGGTGGCTACACCTTC.

The chain combines TRBV25-1 with TRBJ2-2, with 8 bases lining up with TRBD1. Germline CDR1 and CDR2: MGHDK and SYGVNS. The CDR3 covers 14 residues. J lost 7 bases, V lost 10 bases, and 11 bases had no gene match. This CDR3 reads CATRPRGRIGELFF. The CDR3 region has the DNA TGTGCCACCCGGCCCAGGGGGCGTATCGGGGAGCTGTTTTTT.

This clone has only one observation. This chain links TRBV7-3 with TRBJ2-1, with 9 nucleotides matching TRBD2. This CDR3 spans 16 amino acids. The J segment lost 8 bases and the V segment lost 3 bases, leaving 11 bases of the junction unmatched. Germline CDR1 and CDR2: SGHTA and FQGTGA. The chain's CDR3 is CASSLFAGGQIYEQFF. Written as DNA, the CDR3 is TGTGCCAGCAGCTTGTTCGCGGGAGGGCAGATCTATGAGCAGTTCTTC.

The chain employs TRBV4-1 and TRBJ2-3, with TRBD2 matching over 13 bases. The CDR3 has 17 residues. J was trimmed by 7 bases and V by 0 bases; bases with no gene match: 7. Looked up from germline, CDR1 is MGHRA and CDR2 is YSYEKL. CDR3 coding DNA: TGCGCCAGCAGCCAAGAAACTAGCGGGAGGGGTGTGAATACGCAGTATTTT. Its translation is CASSQETSGRGVNTQYF.

CDR3 protein: CASSFTGLGYEQYF. CDR3 bases: TGTGCCAGCAGTTTTACCGGCCTCGGCTACGAGCAGTACTTC. The genes are TRBV28 and TRBJ2-7; D is ambiguous. Germline V lookup: CDR1 MDHEN, CDR2 SYDVKM. Trimming took off 3 bases at V and 3 bases at J, with 12 bases between the two ends. This CDR3 region has 14 residues.

The chain carries TRBV7-2 and TRBJ1-3, with D unresolved. Germline V lookup: CDR1 SGHTA, CDR2 FQGNSA. The CDR3 runs 15 residues. The germline V and J ends were trimmed by 5 bases and 4 bases, with 15 bases remaining between them. The CDR3 nucleotides are TGTGCCAGCAGCCCCCGTAGGGTTACAGGAAACACCATATATTTT. It codes for CASSPRRVTGNTIYF.

This chain joins TRBV7-9 and TRBJ1-4; the match to TRBD1 covers 8 bases. The ends lost 5 bases at V and 5 bases at J; junction bases unmatched: 7. This CDR3 comprises 15 residues. Germline V gives CDR1 SEHNR, CDR2 FQNEAQ (reference sequence). The CDR3 DNA sequence: TGTGCCAGCAGCCCCCCGAGACAGGGGAATGAAAAACTGTTTTTT. It codes for CASSPPRQGNEKLFF.

This chain joins TRBV27 and TRBJ2-7; D is perhaps TRBD1 or TRBD2 (6 bases each). Germline V lookup: CDR1 MNHEY, CDR2 SMNVEV (reference sequence). V lost 5 bases and J 0 bases, leaving 8 bases between the germline ends. This CDR3 is built from 13 residues. CDR3 residues: CASSTGASYEQYF. The CDR3 bases are TGTGCCAGCAGTACGGGGGCCTCCTACGAGCAGTACTTC.

In DNA, the CDR3 is TGTGCCAGCAGAAAAAACGGGCCACGATCACCTGAAGCTTTCTTT. This codes for CASRKNGPRSPEAFF. This sequence joins TRBV25-1 and TRBJ1-1; no firm D call. The CDR3 runs 15 residues. V gave up 6 bases and J gave up 6 bases, with 20 bases separating them. CDR1 MGHDK and CDR2 SYGVNS come from the germline V gene.

The J gene is TRBJ2-5, the V gene TRBV5-6; D is undetermined. The germline CDR1 and CDR2 sequences are SGHDT and YYEEEE. The CDR3 is 13 residues long. V dropped 0 bases and J dropped 4 bases, with 7 bases sitting between them. In DNA, the CDR3 is TGTGCCAGCAGCTTGGGAACCAGAGAGACCCAGTACTTC. Amino acid sequence: CASSLGTRETQYF.

This clone came up a few times. V gene TRBV6-4 combines with J gene TRBJ2-3; 7 positions match TRBD1. CDR3 length equals 14 residues. CDR1 MRHNA and CDR2 SNTAGT come from the germline V gene. The trim removed 6 bases at V and 0 bases at J, leaving 3 bases unmatched. The CDR3 sequence: CASSRDRSTDTQYF. CDR3 in DNA: TGTGCCAGCAGCCGGGACAGAAGCACAGATACGCAGTATTTT.

The chain recombines TRBV9 with TRBJ1-4, with 11 bases that match TRBD1. The CDR3 is 18 residues long. V lost 3 bases to trimming and J lost 7 bases; unmatched junction nucleotides: 14. Per the germline V gene, CDR1 is SGDLS and CDR2 is YYNGEE. CDR3 sequence reads: CASSGYGTGGIGGEKLFF. The CDR3 nucleotides are TGTGCCAGCAGCGGCTACGGGACAGGGGGGATTGGTGGTGAAAAACTGTTTTTT.

V usage is TRBV29-1 and J usage is TRBJ2-2; 9 bases agree with TRBD1. This CDR3 has 15 residues. CDR1 SQVTM and CDR2 ANQGSEA come from the germline V gene. Trimming cost V 3 bases and J 6 bases; bases outside gene matches: 8. Here the CDR3 DNA reads TGCAGCGTTGACTTTGGGACAGGGCTCGCCGGGGAGCTGTTTTTT. Translated: CSVDFGTGLAGELFF.

This clone occurred once. The V gene is TRBV7-3, the J gene TRBJ1-1, with D unclear. CDR1 is SGHTA, CDR2 FQGTGA, per germline. With 2 bases removed from V and 1 base from J, the gap between germline ends came to 5 bases. There are 13 residues in the CDR3. The CDR3 region is CASSLEGNTEAFF. In DNA form, the CDR3 reads TGTGCCAGCAGCTTAGAAGGGAACACTGAAGCTTTCTTT. Variable domain in full (rest from reference TRBV7-3 and TRBJ1-1): GAGVSQTPSNKVTEKGKYVELRCDPISGHTALYWYRQSLGQGPEFLIYFQGTGAADDSGLPNDRFFAVRPEGSVSTLKIQRTERGDSAVYLCASSLEGNTEAFFGQGTRLTVV.

The V gene is TRBV19, the J gene TRBJ2-1; D may be TRBD2 (6 bases). Trimming removed 7 bases at V and 3 bases at J, with 22 bases between. The CDR3 covers 17 residues. The germline CDR1 and CDR2 sequences are LNHDA and SQIVND (reference sequence). CDR3 in amino acids: CASTKGGGGTVYNEQFF. The CDR3 DNA is TGTGCCAGTACTAAGGGAGGAGGTGGGACGGTCTACAATGAGCAGTTCTTC.

Comment on this clone: This specimen includes other DNA sequences encoding the same CDR3. This rearrangement joins TRBV27 to TRBJ1-1; D gene ambiguous. CDR1 MNHEY and CDR2 SMNVEV come from the germline V gene (reference sequence). Trimming shortened V by 7 bases and J by 1 base, and 10 bases separated the two germline ends. There are 13 residues in the CDR3. The CDR3 protein is CASNYRPNTEAFF. The CDR3 DNA reads TGTGCCAGCAATTACAGACCGAACACTGAAGCTTTCTTT.

The chain links TRBV7-2 to TRBJ1-4; possibly TRBD1 for D (6 bases). This CDR3 region has 16 residues. Germline CDR1 is SGHTA and CDR2 is FQGNSA. Trimming took off 2 bases at V and 4 bases at J, with 14 bases between the two ends. CDR3 loop: CASSLRRGAGNEKLFF. The CDR3 nucleotides are TGTGCCAGCAGCTTACGAAGGGGGGCGGGTAATGAAAAACTGTTTTTT.

This sequence joins TRBV28 and TRBJ2-7; TRBD2 aligns across 8 bases. This CDR3 contains 14 residues. Trimming took 4 bases from V and 1 from J; bases not matched to a gene: 3. CDR1 and CDR2 (germline): MDHEN, SYDVKM. The CDR3 is CASSSSGPSYEQYF. DNA of the CDR3: TGTGCCAGCAGTTCTAGCGGGCCATCCTACGAGCAGTACTTC.

This clone appeared once. This chain uses TRBV4-2 with TRBJ1-2, with TRBD1 as a possible D gene (5 bases). V was shortened by 5 bases and J by 8 bases, with 18 bases between the two germline ends. Germline CDR1 is LGHNA and CDR2 is YNFKEQ. The CDR3 contains 14 residues. The CDR3 DNA follows: TGTGCCAGCAGCTCCCCAGGGTCCCCGGGGGGCTACACCTTC. Protein: CASSSPGSPGGYTF.

This clone came up once. The chain employs TRBV19 and TRBJ2-1; 7 bases line up with TRBD2. Trimming removed 10 bases from V and 1 base from J; junction bases left unmatched: 7. This CDR3 comprises 14 residues. CDR1 is LNHDA and CDR2 is SQIVND in the germline V gene (reference sequence). The CDR3 sequence: CATSLAESYNEQFF. The CDR3 bases are TGTGCCACCTCCCTAGCGGAGTCCTACAATGAGCAGTTCTTC.

The chain's CDR3 is CASSLRGRGYEQYF. As DNA, the CDR3 is TGCGCCAGCAGCTTGAGAGGTAGGGGCTACGAGCAGTACTTC. The genes are TRBV5-1 and TRBJ2-7, with a weak D call TRBD1 (5 bases). With 1 base removed from V and 3 bases from J, the gap between germline ends came to 11 bases. CDR3 size: 14 residues. Germline V gene sequence: CDR1 SGHRS, CDR2 YFSETQ. Based on the CDR3 plus reference TRBV5-1 and TRBJ2-7, the full variable domain is KAGVTQTPRYLIKTRGQQVTLSCSPISGHRSVSWYQQTPGQGLQFLFEYFSETQRNKGNFPGRFSGRQFSNSRSEMNVSTLELGDSALYLCASSLRGRGYEQYFGPGTRLTVT.

The J gene is TRBJ2-5, the V gene TRBV6-6; 7 bases match TRBD1. The germline gives CDR1 MNHNY, CDR2 SVGAGI (reference sequence). This CDR3 is built from 16 residues. J was trimmed by 2 bases and V by 6 bases; bases with no gene match: 12. The CDR3 bases are TGTGCCAGCAGCCTAGGGGGAACAGGGGTACAAGAGACCCAGTACTTC. As protein: CASSLGGTGVQETQYF.